The present T cell receptor (beta chain) was sequenced within a study of a mutant IDH1 vaccine in newly diagnosed glioma. Study background: Most patients had received both radiotherapy and temozolomide, the prior options being radiotherapy, temozolomide, or both.

Overall study findings and caveats: Pseudoprogression seemed unlinked to shifts in top peripheral T cell clonotypes. Vaccination induced immune responses in 93.3% of patients.

Time point described: baseline, week 1 (first vaccination visit). Treatment given: pre-vaccination baseline after standard-of-care therapy. New astrocytomas of WHO grade 3 or 4 that were IDH1-mutant and ATRX-lost were found in the donors. With 6 bases removed from V and 2 bases from J, the gap between germline ends came to 13 bases. Germline assignment: CDR1 SGHAT and CDR2 FQNNGV. The CDR3 is 14 amino acids. For this clone: Its antigen is as yet unknown.

Produced via immunoSEQ multiplex PCR; TCRdb's table is partial and in-frame only. The sample has about 21,000 clones; approximately 85% are singletons. The chain joins TRBV11-2 to TRBJ2-5; D tentatively fits TRBD1 or TRBD2 (6 bases each). The source material was PBMCs, sampled from a glioma patient treated with radiotherapy, temozolomide or both. The clonotype was recovered from a man between 35 and 55 years old with glioma. CDR3 sequence: CASSWGAGQETQYF. CDR3 sequence (DNA): TGTGCCAGCAGTTGGGGGGCAGGGCAAGAGACCCAGTACTTC.